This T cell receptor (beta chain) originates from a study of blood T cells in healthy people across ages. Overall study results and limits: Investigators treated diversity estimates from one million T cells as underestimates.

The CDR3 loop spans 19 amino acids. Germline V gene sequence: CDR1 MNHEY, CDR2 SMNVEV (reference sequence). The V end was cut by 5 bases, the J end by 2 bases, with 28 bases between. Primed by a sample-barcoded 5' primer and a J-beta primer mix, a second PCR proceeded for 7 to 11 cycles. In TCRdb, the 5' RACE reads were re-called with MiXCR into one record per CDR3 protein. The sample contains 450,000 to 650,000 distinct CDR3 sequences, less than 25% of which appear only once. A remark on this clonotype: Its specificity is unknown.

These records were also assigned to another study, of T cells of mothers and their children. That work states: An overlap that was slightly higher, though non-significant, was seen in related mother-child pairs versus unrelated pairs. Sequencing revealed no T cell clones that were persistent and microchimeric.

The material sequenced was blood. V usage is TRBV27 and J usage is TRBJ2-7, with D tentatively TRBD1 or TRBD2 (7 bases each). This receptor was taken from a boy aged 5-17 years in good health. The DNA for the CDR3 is TGTGCCAGCAGTCCATCAGGGGGGGCAATCACTATCCCTACCTACGAGCAGTACTTC. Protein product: CASSPSGGAITIPTYEQYF.